This paragraph reports one T cell receptor beta chain. Trimming stripped 3 bases from V and 3 bases from J, with 15 bases between. The CDR3 contains 16 residues. Germline V gene sequence: CDR1 LGHDT, CDR2 YNNKEL (reference sequence). Authors' analysis steps: Estimation of nucleated cell counts was performed using reference gene primer amplification. Using immunoSEQ multiplex PCR, the repertoire was profiled, and TCRdb retains in-frame clones only, with some absent. That table is the source of V, J and clone size, and D and trimming were worked out from the DNA. Of approximately 150,000 clones in the sample, about 81% were seen once. The source of the sample is a study of blood T cell repertoires in COVID-19. Study-level background: Sites across the United States, Italy and Spain contributed samples from acute and convalescent COVID-19. T cells, B-cell-depleted T cells, or PBMCs supplied cDNA or gDNA.

The J gene is TRBJ1-5, the V gene TRBV3-1 (or the pseudogene TRBV3-2), with D perhaps matching TRBD1 (5 bases). The clonotype was recovered from a human donor in a cohort sampled during active COVID-19. The sample consisted of peripheral blood. The DNA of the CDR3 is TGTGCCAGCAGCCAGAGCGGGGGGGGGAACAATCAGCCCCAGCATTTT. Amino acid sequence: CASSQSGGGNNQPQHF.